This TCR beta chain is drawn from a study of T cell responses to AZD1222 COVID-19 vaccine. Findings and caveats of the study: Donors were largely white British and mainly female; clonal diversity was possibly underestimated.

Profiled with immunoSEQ multiplex PCR; TCRdb holds only in-frame clones, not every one. The repertoire holds approximately 150,000 clones, with around 90% as singletons. To note about this clone: Antigen specificity is unknown.

The germline gives CDR1 SEHNR, CDR2 FQNEAQ (reference sequence). This CDR3 spans 15 amino acids. V was pared by 2 bases and J by 0 bases, with 8 bases between. The material was peripheral blood, obtained on day 0 of AZD1222 vaccination. This chain joins TRBV7-9 and TRBJ2-1, with a weak D call TRBD2 (6 bases). This clonotype was obtained from an adult in good health. The DNA of the CDR3 is TGTGCCAGCAGCTTATCGGGGGACTCCTACAATGAGCAGTTCTTC. It translates to CASSLSGDSYNEQFF.